A selection of T cell receptor beta chains follows, all from one sample in a study of CD8 T cells in Susac syndrome. Each CDR3 protein is one row after TCRdb ran MiXCR on the immunoSEQ multiplex PCR reads. This sample has more than 110,000 distinct CDR3 sequences, with 94% found just once. Sequenced input: CD8+ T cells from PBMCs. The receptors were gathered from a human donor in good health. Both conserved end residues are part of each CDR3. A D gene is named only where the DNA matches it firmly. The size entry is marked missing in some rows and otherwise reads once, few, many or a size class.

J	V	size	D	CDR3	DNA
TRBJ2-3	TRBV9	-	TRBD2	CASSDPLAGGTDTQYF	TGTGCCAGCAGCGACCCTCTAGCGGGAGGTACAGATACGCAGTATTTT
TRBJ2-5	TRBV9	-	TRBD2	CASSVVTGGGTQYF	TGTGCCAGCAGCGTAGTAACGGGAGGCGGGACCCAGTACTTC
TRBJ2-7	TRBV7-9	-	-	CASALGGSPYEQYF	TGTGCCAGCGCCCTAGGGGGGAGTCCCTACGAGCAGTACTTC
TRBJ2-6	TRBV7-9	-	-	CASSLARGANVLTF	TGTGCCAGCAGCTTAGCCAGGGGGGCCAACGTCCTGACTTTC
TRBJ1-2	TRBV12-3/TRBV12-4	-	-	CASSLGGLYTF	TGTGCCAGCAGTTTGGGAGGATTGTACACCTTC
TRBJ2-5	TRBV20-1	-	TRBD2	CSARPGISGIEETQYF	TGCAGTGCTAGGCCCGGGATTAGCGGGATAGAAGAGACCCAGTACTTC
TRBJ2-3	TRBV27	-	-	CASRWDNTDTQYF	TGTGCCAGCAGGTGGGACAACACAGATACGCAGTATTTT
TRBJ2-1	TRBV20-1	-	-	CSASSPGDEQCF	TGCAGTGCTAGCTCGCCGGGGGATGAGCAGTGCTTC
TRBJ2-3	TRBV4-1	-	-	CASSQGGLWALTDTQYF	TGCGCCAGCAGCCAAGGGGGACTCTGGGCCCTCACAGATACGCAGTATTTT
TRBJ2-7	TRBV5-6	-	-	CASSLDLFWEQYF	TGTGCCAGCAGCTTGGATCTCTTTTGGGAGCAGTACTTC
TRBJ2-2	TRBV19	-	-	CASYRGGGITGELFF	TGTGCCAGTTACAGGGGAGGCGGAATTACCGGGGAGCTGTTTTTT
TRBJ2-2	TRBV29-1	-	TRBD1	CSVGPGTGGTGELFF	TGCAGCGTTGGCCCCGGGACAGGCGGAACCGGGGAGCTGTTTTTT
TRBJ2-7	TRBV7-9	-	TRBD1	CASSLGVWGQDVNEQYF	TGTGCCAGCAGCTTAGGGGTATGGGGACAGGACGTCAACGAGCAGTACTTC
TRBJ2-5	TRBV7-9	-	TRBD1	CASSLYRGGQETQYF	TGTGCCAGCAGCTTATACAGGGGCGGACAAGAGACCCAGTACTTC
TRBJ2-1	TRBV21-1	-	-	CASSKTSGRKRSSYNEQFF	TGTGCCAGCAGCAAGACTAGCGGGAGGAAAAGGAGCTCCTACAATGAGCAGTTCTTC
TRBJ1-4	TRBV20-1	-	-	CSARPQSGEKLFF	TGCAGTGCTAGACCCCAGAGTGGTGAAAAACTGTTTTTT
TRBJ2-1	TRBV4-1	-	-	CASSPDRWYEQFF	TGCGCCAGCAGCCCCGACAGATGGTATGAGCAGTTCTTC
TRBJ1-5	TRBV7-9	-	-	CASSLGAGSQPQHF	TGTGCCAGCAGCTTAGGAGCAGGGAGTCAGCCCCAGCATTTT
TRBJ2-7	TRBV12-3/TRBV12-4	-	-	CASSSTTAGYDHEQYF	TGTGCCAGCAGTTCCACAACCGCAGGGTACGATCACGAGCAGTACTTC
TRBJ2-1	TRBV12-5	once	-	CASGLPNNEQFF	TGTGCTAGTGGTTTGCCCAACAATGAGCAGTTCTTC
TRBJ2-1	TRBV7-9	-	-	CASRDQGDEQFF	TGTGCCAGCAGAGATCAGGGCGATGAGCAGTTCTTC
TRBJ2-1	TRBV7-9	-	TRBD1	CAARFRQGDEQFF	TGTGCCGCCCGGTTTCGGCAGGGGGATGAGCAGTTCTTC
TRBJ2-5	TRBV14	-	TRBD2	CASSQYTRGSEETQYF	TGTGCCAGCAGCCAATATACTCGCGGGAGTGAAGAGACCCAGTACTTC
TRBJ2-3	TRBV28	-	TRBD2	CASSPLSSGSTDTQYF	TGTGCCAGCAGTCCTCTTTCTAGCGGGAGTACAGATACGCAGTATTTT
TRBJ1-1	TRBV4-3	once	-	CASSQDGADNTEAFF	TGCGCCAGCAGCCAAGATGGCGCAGACAACACTGAAGCTTTCTTT
TRBJ1-3	TRBV12-3/TRBV12-4	once	-	CASSYPSGRPSSGNTIYF	TGTGCCAGCAGTTATCCCTCGGGCAGGCCTAGTTCTGGAAACACCATATATTTT
TRBJ1-2	TRBV29-1	-	-	CSVEGRDGYTF	TGCAGCGTTGAGGGGCGGGATGGCTACACCTTC
TRBJ2-1	TRBV28	-	-	CASVLAVNNEQFF	TGTGCCAGCGTTTTAGCGGTAAACAATGAGCAGTTCTTC
TRBJ1-1	TRBV14	-	TRBD1	CASSQPHRGGTEAFF	TGTGCCAGCAGCCAACCCCACAGGGGCGGAACTGAAGCTTTCTTT
TRBJ2-1	TRBV9	-	-	CASSVELGGHEQFF	TGTGCCAGCAGCGTAGAACTGGGGGGGCATGAGCAGTTCTTC
TRBJ2-4	TRBV3-1	once	TRBD1	CASSQTPTGIGNIQYF	TGTGCCAGCAGCCAGACCCCGACAGGGATAGGAAACATTCAGTACTTC